This is a list of T cell receptor beta chains from one sample in a study of blood T cell repertoires in COVID-19. TCRdb's copy holds only in-frame clones and misses some; the assay was immunoSEQ multiplex PCR. This sample has around 90,000 clones, with just over 85% found just once. Sequenced input: peripheral blood. All receptors come from a man in his fifties or sixties with COVID-19, enrolled during active disease. CDR3s include the opening cysteine and the closing phenylalanine or tryptophan. The D gene is left open where the match is weak. Some rows mark clone size as missing; the rest say once, few, many or name a class of expanded clone.

J gene: TRBJ1-5; D gene: -; V gene: TRBV20-1; clone size: -; CDR3 protein: CSASAAGVYSNQPQHF; CDR3 DNA: TGCAGTGCTAGTGCGGCAGGGGTTTATAGCAATCAGCCCCAGCATTTT
J gene: TRBJ2-1; D gene: TRBD2; V gene: TRBV6-4; clone size: -; CDR3 protein: CASSDLGGNNEQFF; CDR3 DNA: TGTGCCAGCAGTGACTTGGGGGGGAATAATGAGCAGTTCTTC
J gene: TRBJ1-4; D gene: -; V gene: TRBV20-1; clone size: -; CDR3 protein: CSAGVNEKLFF; CDR3 DNA: TGCAGTGCAGGGGTTAATGAAAAACTGTTTTTT
J gene: TRBJ1-2; D gene: TRBD1; V gene: TRBV5-1; clone size: -; CDR3 protein: CASSLGDRGYGYTF; CDR3 DNA: TGCGCCAGCAGCTTAGGAGACAGGGGCTATGGCTACACCTTC
J gene: TRBJ1-6; D gene: -; V gene: TRBV2; clone size: -; CDR3 protein: CASSERQGGSPLHF; CDR3 DNA: TGTGCCAGCAGTGAGAGGCAGGGTGGCTCACCCCTCCACTTT
J gene: TRBJ1-1; D gene: -; V gene: TRBV5-1; clone size: -; CDR3 protein: CASSLGGNTEAFF; CDR3 DNA: TGCGCCAGCAGCTTGGGAGGGAACACTGAAGCTTTCTTT
J gene: TRBJ2-7; D gene: -; V gene: TRBV4-2; clone size: few; CDR3 protein: CASSYYRVGSYEQYF; CDR3 DNA: TGTGCCAGCAGCTATTACAGGGTGGGGTCCTACGAGCAGTACTTC
J gene: TRBJ1-2; D gene: TRBD1; V gene: TRBV5-4; clone size: -; CDR3 protein: CASSSEPGQNNYGYTF; CDR3 DNA: TGTGCCAGCAGTTCTGAACCGGGACAGAATAACTATGGCTACACCTTC
J gene: TRBJ2-6; D gene: -; V gene: TRBV9; clone size: -; CDR3 protein: CASGGAGANVLTF; CDR3 DNA: TGTGCCAGCGGGGGCGCTGGGGCCAACGTCCTGACTTTC
J gene: TRBJ1-1; D gene: -; V gene: TRBV3-1/TRBV3-2; clone size: once; CDR3 protein: CASSQGNKNTEAFF; CDR3 DNA: TGTGCCAGCAGCCAAGGAAACAAGAACACTGAAGCTTTCTTT
J gene: TRBJ1-2; D gene: -; V gene: TRBV7-9; clone size: -; CDR3 protein: CASSPRTAANYGYTF; CDR3 DNA: TGTGCCAGCAGCCCCAGGACAGCCGCTAACTATGGCTACACCTTC
J gene: TRBJ2-1; D gene: -; V gene: TRBV18; clone size: -; CDR3 protein: CASSPRGWGDYNEQFF; CDR3 DNA: TGTGCCAGCTCACCAAGGGGGTGGGGAGACTACAATGAGCAGTTCTTC
J gene: TRBJ2-4; D gene: TRBD2; V gene: TRBV7-9; clone size: -; CDR3 protein: CASSPRTSLAKNIQYF; CDR3 DNA: TGTGCCAGCAGCCCACGGACTAGTCTAGCCAAAAACATTCAGTACTTC
J gene: TRBJ1-4; D gene: TRBD1; V gene: TRBV4-2; clone size: once; CDR3 protein: CASSQEVGTGGEKLFF; CDR3 DNA: TGTGCCAGCAGCCAAGAGGTAGGGACAGGGGGCGAAAAACTGTTTTTT
J gene: TRBJ2-7; D gene: -; V gene: TRBV29-1; clone size: -; CDR3 protein: CSVEGGSSSYEQYF; CDR3 DNA: TGCAGCGTTGAAGGCGGCTCTAGCTCCTACGAGCAGTACTTC
J gene: TRBJ1-1; D gene: -; V gene: TRBV18; clone size: -; CDR3 protein: CASSPEQGGTEAFF; CDR3 DNA: TGTGCCAGCTCACCAGAGCAGGGTGGCACTGAAGCTTTCTTT
J gene: TRBJ2-2; D gene: -; V gene: TRBV7-2; clone size: -; CDR3 protein: CASSLSGNTGELFF; CDR3 DNA: TGTGCCAGCAGCTTATCAGGGAACACCGGGGAGCTGTTTTTT
J gene: TRBJ2-5; D gene: -; V gene: TRBV20-1; clone size: -; CDR3 protein: CSTQKSETQYF; CDR3 DNA: TGCAGTACCCAGAAGTCGGAGACCCAGTACTTC
J gene: TRBJ2-7; D gene: -; V gene: TRBV3-1/TRBV3-2; clone size: -; CDR3 protein: CASSQVLAGEQYF; CDR3 DNA: TGTGCCAGCAGCCAAGTCCTAGCAGGCGAGCAGTACTTC
J gene: TRBJ1-1; D gene: TRBD1; V gene: TRBV5-4; clone size: -; CDR3 protein: CASRNGTANTEAFF; CDR3 DNA: TGTGCCAGCAGAAACGGGACAGCGAACACTGAAGCTTTCTTT
J gene: TRBJ1-1; D gene: -; V gene: TRBV7-9; clone size: -; CDR3 protein: CASSPRRGTEAFF; CDR3 DNA: TGTGCCAGCAGCCCTAGACGGGGCACTGAAGCTTTCTTT
J gene: TRBJ2-4; D gene: TRBD2; V gene: TRBV19; clone size: few; CDR3 protein: CASSSTSGGSKNIQYF; CDR3 DNA: TGTGCCAGTAGTAGTACTAGCGGGGGTTCCAAAAACATTCAGTACTTC
J gene: TRBJ2-1; D gene: TRBD1; V gene: TRBV9; clone size: -; CDR3 protein: CASSVGQDHNEQFF; CDR3 DNA: TGTGCCAGCAGCGTTGGACAGGATCACAATGAGCAGTTCTTC
J gene: TRBJ1-4; D gene: TRBD1; V gene: TRBV7-2; clone size: -; CDR3 protein: CASSAVQGAWEKLFF; CDR3 DNA: TGTGCCAGCAGTGCCGTGCAGGGGGCTTGGGAAAAACTGTTTTTT
J gene: TRBJ2-7; D gene: TRBD2; V gene: TRBV6-5; clone size: -; CDR3 protein: CASNDRGRDEQYF; CDR3 DNA: TGTGCCAGCAACGATCGGGGGAGGGACGAGCAGTACTTC
J gene: TRBJ2-3; D gene: -; V gene: TRBV15; clone size: -; CDR3 protein: CATSRDFGRGVDTQYF; CDR3 DNA: TGTGCCACCAGCAGAGATTTCGGCAGGGGGGTAGATACGCAGTATTTT
J gene: TRBJ2-7; D gene: -; V gene: TRBV7-2; clone size: -; CDR3 protein: CASSLTVRTYEQYF; CDR3 DNA: TGTGCCAGCAGCTTAACCGTGAGGACCTACGAGCAGTACTTC
J gene: TRBJ1-2; D gene: TRBD1; V gene: TRBV7-8; clone size: few; CDR3 protein: CASSRGQNYGYTF; CDR3 DNA: TGTGCCAGCAGCCGGGGACAGAACTATGGCTACACCTTC
J gene: TRBJ1-4; D gene: TRBD1; V gene: TRBV2; clone size: -; CDR3 protein: CASSWDSPNEKLFF; CDR3 DNA: TGTGCCAGCAGTTGGGACAGCCCGAATGAAAAACTGTTTTTT
J gene: TRBJ1-6; D gene: TRBD1; V gene: TRBV18; clone size: -; CDR3 protein: CASSPRTGGHGDSPLHF; CDR3 DNA: TGTGCCAGCTCACCGAGGACAGGGGGCCATGGTGATTCACCCCTCCACTTT
J gene: TRBJ2-1; D gene: TRBD2; V gene: TRBV6-4; clone size: -; CDR3 protein: CASSARGFSYNEQFF; CDR3 DNA: TGTGCCAGCAGCGCGCGGGGGTTTTCCTACAATGAGCAGTTCTTC
J gene: TRBJ2-3; D gene: -; V gene: TRBV24-1; clone size: -; CDR3 protein: CATSRGGGTDTQYF; CDR3 DNA: TGTGCCACCAGTCGGGGCGGGGGCACAGATACGCAGTATTTT
J gene: TRBJ2-1; D gene: TRBD2; V gene: TRBV11-3; clone size: -; CDR3 protein: CASSLRREGNEQFF; CDR3 DNA: TGTGCCAGCAGCTTAAGGAGGGAGGGGAATGAGCAGTTCTTC
J gene: TRBJ2-3; D gene: -; V gene: TRBV6-5; clone size: once; CDR3 protein: CAAAGLDTQYF; CDR3 DNA: TGTGCCGCTGCCGGGTTAGATACGCAGTATTTT
J gene: TRBJ1-2; D gene: -; V gene: TRBV5-5; clone size: -; CDR3 protein: CASSWGVYGYTF; CDR3 DNA: TGTGCCAGCAGCTGGGGGGTCTATGGCTACACCTTC
J gene: TRBJ1-2; D gene: -; V gene: TRBV2; clone size: -; CDR3 protein: CASCQAGDGYTF; CDR3 DNA: TGTGCCAGCTGTCAGGCAGGGGATGGCTACACCTTC
J gene: TRBJ2-1; D gene: TRBD1; V gene: TRBV5-4; clone size: -; CDR3 protein: CASRLDRGVFYEQFF; CDR3 DNA: TGTGCCAGCAGACTGGACAGGGGAGTATTCTATGAGCAGTTCTTC
J gene: TRBJ2-7; D gene: TRBD1; V gene: TRBV5-1; clone size: -; CDR3 protein: CASSFGAGGEQYF; CDR3 DNA: TGCGCCAGCAGCTTCGGGGCAGGGGGCGAGCAGTACTTC
J gene: TRBJ1-2; D gene: -; V gene: TRBV19; clone size: once; CDR3 protein: CASSPERTARYGYTF; CDR3 DNA: TGTGCCAGTAGTCCCGAACGGACAGCCCGATATGGCTACACCTTC
J gene: TRBJ1-2; D gene: -; V gene: TRBV5-1; clone size: -; CDR3 protein: CASSPRADTNYGYTF; CDR3 DNA: TGCGCCAGCAGCCCGCGGGCGGATACTAACTATGGCTACACCTTC
J gene: TRBJ2-1; D gene: -; V gene: TRBV12-3/TRBV12-4; clone size: once; CDR3 protein: CASSLPSYNEQFF; CDR3 DNA: TGTGCCAGCAGTTTACCTTCCTACAATGAGCAGTTCTTC
J gene: TRBJ1-6; D gene: -; V gene: TRBV30; clone size: -; CDR3 protein: CAWSLGGDSPLHF; CDR3 DNA: TGTGCCTGGAGCCTCGGGGGGGATTCACCCCTCCACTTT
J gene: TRBJ1-1; D gene: TRBD1; V gene: TRBV5-1; clone size: -; CDR3 protein: CASRVDRAEAFF; CDR3 DNA: TGCGCCAGCAGGGTGGACAGGGCTGAAGCTTTCTTT
J gene: TRBJ1-4; D gene: TRBD1; V gene: TRBV7-8; clone size: -; CDR3 protein: CASSLTGQYHEKLFF; CDR3 DNA: TGTGCCAGCAGCCTGACGGGACAGTACCATGAAAAACTGTTTTTT
J gene: TRBJ1-2; D gene: -; V gene: TRBV3-1/TRBV3-2; clone size: -; CDR3 protein: CASSQERGASGNGYTF; CDR3 DNA: TGTGCCAGCAGCCAAGAGCGGGGGGCTTCCGGAAATGGCTACACCTTC
J gene: TRBJ1-2; D gene: -; V gene: TRBV7-8; clone size: -; CDR3 protein: CASSLTRQTQGKANYGYTF; CDR3 DNA: TGTGCCAGCAGCTTAACACGGCAAACACAGGGAAAAGCTAACTATGGCTACACCTTC
J gene: TRBJ1-4; D gene: -; V gene: TRBV3-1/TRBV3-2; clone size: -; CDR3 protein: CASSQMGATNEKLFF; CDR3 DNA: TGTGCCAGCAGCCAAATGGGAGCAACTAATGAAAAACTGTTTTTT
J gene: TRBJ1-5; D gene: -; V gene: TRBV27; clone size: once; CDR3 protein: CASRTGAQPQHF; CDR3 DNA: TGTGCCAGCAGGACAGGTGCTCAGCCCCAGCATTTT
J gene: TRBJ2-3; D gene: -; V gene: TRBV7-9; clone size: -; CDR3 protein: CASRVGRHPADTQYF; CDR3 DNA: TGTGCCAGCAGGGTGGGCCGACACCCCGCAGATACGCAGTATTTT
J gene: TRBJ2-7; D gene: TRBD2; V gene: TRBV2; clone size: once; CDR3 protein: CASSEVTSGWYF; CDR3 DNA: TGTGCCAGCAGTGAAGTAACTAGCGGGTGGTACTTC